This T cell receptor (beta chain) appears in the sequencing data of a study of regulatory T cells in long-lasting Graves disease. Study findings and constraints: Preferential use of TRBV28, TRBJ1-2 and TRBJ2-5 was seen in persistent disease.

Trimming shortened V by 6 bases and J by 3 bases, and 11 bases separated the two germline ends. The CDR3 loop spans 13 amino acids. Sequencing libraries for TCR beta were prepared with iRepertoire HTBI primers and Arm-PCR of CDR3 regions. One entry per CDR3 protein results from TCRdb running MiXCR on the multiplex PCR reads. The table shows around 340,000 distinct CDR3 sequences, with about 19% occurring only once. This clonotype has ten or more counts. Its matching antigen is unknown. As to time point: persistent/refractory GD, antithyroid drugs over 5 years with positive TRAb. Researchers made the TCR library from RNA that was extracted from PBMCs. It was American Thyroid Association guidelines that determined Graves' disease diagnosis.

The input for sequencing was peripheral blood mononuclear cells (PBMCs), taken when the disease was refractory, from a patient treated with antithyroid drugs. The source of this sequence is a female donor with Graves disease. The chain carries TRBV12-3 or TRBV12-4 and TRBJ1-1; maybe TRBD1 (5 bases). Here the CDR3 reads CASRLAGHTEAFF. Written as DNA, the CDR3 is TGTGCCAGCAGATTGGCAGGGCACACTGAAGCTTTCTTT.